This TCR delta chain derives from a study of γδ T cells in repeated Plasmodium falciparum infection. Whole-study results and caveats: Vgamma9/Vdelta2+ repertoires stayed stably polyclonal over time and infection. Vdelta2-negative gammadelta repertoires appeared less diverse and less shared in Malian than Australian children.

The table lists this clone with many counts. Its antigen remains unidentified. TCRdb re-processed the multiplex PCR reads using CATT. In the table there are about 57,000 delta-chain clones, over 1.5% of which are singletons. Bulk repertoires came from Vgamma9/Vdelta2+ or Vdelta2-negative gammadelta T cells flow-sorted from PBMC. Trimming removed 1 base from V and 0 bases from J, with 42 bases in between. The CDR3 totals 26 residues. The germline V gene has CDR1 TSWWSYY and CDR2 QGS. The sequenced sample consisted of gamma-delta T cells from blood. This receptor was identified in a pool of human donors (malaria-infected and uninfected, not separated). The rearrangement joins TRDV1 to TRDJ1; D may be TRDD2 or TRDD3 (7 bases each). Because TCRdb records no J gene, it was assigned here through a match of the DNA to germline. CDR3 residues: CALGEHPLFFLLQGDSSSLYTDKLIF. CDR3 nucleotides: TGTGCTCTTGGGGAACACCCTCTGTTTTTCCTACTCCAGGGGGATTCCAGTAGTCTGTACACCGATAAACTCATCTTT.